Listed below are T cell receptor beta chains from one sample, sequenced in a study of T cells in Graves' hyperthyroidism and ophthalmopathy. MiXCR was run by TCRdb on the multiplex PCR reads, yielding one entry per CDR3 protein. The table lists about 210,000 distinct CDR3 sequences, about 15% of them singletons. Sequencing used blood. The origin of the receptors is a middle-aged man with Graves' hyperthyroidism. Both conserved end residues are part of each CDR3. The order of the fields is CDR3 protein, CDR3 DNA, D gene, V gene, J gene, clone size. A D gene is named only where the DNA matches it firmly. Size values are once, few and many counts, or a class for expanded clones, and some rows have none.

CDR3aa: CASSAGRGHNEQYF; CDR3nt: TGCGCCAGCAGCGCGGGCAGGGGACACAACGAGCAGTACTTC; d_gene: .; v_gene: TRBV5-1; j_gene: TRBJ2-7; abundance: many
CDR3aa: CATSDHGTSNQETQYF; CDR3nt: TGTGCCACCAGTGACCACGGGACAAGCAACCAAGAGACCCAGTACTTC; d_gene: .; v_gene: TRBV24-1; j_gene: TRBJ2-5; abundance: .
CDR3aa: CASSYSSRDSRSFEQYF; CDR3nt: TGTGCCAGCAGTTATAGTTCGAGGGATTCCCGCTCATTCGAGCAGTACTTC; d_gene: .; v_gene: TRBV6-2/TRBV6-3; j_gene: TRBJ2-7; abundance: many
CDR3aa: CASSLGSGRSADTQYF; CDR3nt: TGTGCCAGCAGCTTAGGTTCCGGGAGGAGCGCAGATACGCAGTATTTT; d_gene: TRBD2; v_gene: TRBV7-2; j_gene: TRBJ2-3; abundance: .
CDR3aa: CASSVDIEDGYTF; CDR3nt: TGTGCCAGCAGCGTGGACATTGAGGATGGCTACACCTTC; d_gene: .; v_gene: TRBV9; j_gene: TRBJ1-2; abundance: .
CDR3aa: CASSLTGPTEAFF; CDR3nt: TGTGCCAGCAGCCTAACGGGACCGACTGAAGCTTTCTTT; d_gene: .; v_gene: TRBV11-3; j_gene: TRBJ1-1; abundance: many
CDR3aa: CASSEPGQGLNF; CDR3nt: TGTGCCAGCAGTGAACCGGGACAGGGGTTGAACTTC; d_gene: TRBD1; v_gene: TRBV6-1; j_gene: TRBJ2-5; abundance: .
CDR3aa: CASSPLTGNTGELFF; CDR3nt: TGTGCCAGCAGCCCCCTGACTGGGAACACCGGGGAGCTGTTTTTT; d_gene: .; v_gene: TRBV11-2; j_gene: TRBJ2-2; abundance: few
CDR3aa: CASSLIGRGIRDNSNQPQHF; CDR3nt: TGTGCCAGCAGTTTAATCGGGAGGGGCATCCGGGACAATAGCAATCAGCCCCAGCATTTT; d_gene: .; v_gene: TRBV28; j_gene: TRBJ1-5; abundance: many
CDR3aa: CASTPKLGGGSPGELFF; CDR3nt: TGTGCCAGCACCCCCAAGCTTGGTGGCGGGAGTCCCGGGGAGCTGTTTTTT; d_gene: TRBD2; v_gene: TRBV2; j_gene: TRBJ2-2; abundance: .
CDR3aa: CASQRDRANTEAFF; CDR3nt: TGTGCCAGCCAAAGGGACAGGGCGAACACTGAAGCTTTCTTT; d_gene: TRBD1; v_gene: TRBV2; j_gene: TRBJ1-1; abundance: many
CDR3aa: CASRGLGNNSPLHF; CDR3nt: TGTGCCAGCAGGGGACTTGGAAATAATTCACCCCTCCACTTT; d_gene: .; v_gene: TRBV27; j_gene: TRBJ1-6; abundance: few
CDR3aa: CASSVRAGELFF; CDR3nt: TGTGCCAGCAGCGTTAGAGCCGGGGAGCTGTTTTTT; d_gene: .; v_gene: TRBV5-4; j_gene: TRBJ2-2; abundance: .
CDR3aa: CASSSLGTSGEQFF; CDR3nt: TGTGCCAGCAGCTCGTTAGGGACTAGCGGTGAGCAGTTCTTC; d_gene: TRBD2; v_gene: TRBV7-3; j_gene: TRBJ2-1; abundance: .
CDR3aa: CSVRGSNAGPLGYTF; CDR3nt: TGCAGCGTTCGGGGCAGCAACGCCGGTCCTCTTGGCTACACCTTC; d_gene: .; v_gene: TRBV29-1; j_gene: TRBJ1-2; abundance: few
CDR3aa: CASSVAGAYEQYF; CDR3nt: TGTGCCAGCAGTGTGGCGGGAGCCTACGAGCAGTACTTC; d_gene: TRBD2; v_gene: TRBV6-2/TRBV6-3; j_gene: TRBJ2-7; abundance: few
CDR3aa: CAWSVGLGGLTYEQYF; CDR3nt: TGTGCCTGGAGTGTAGGTCTAGGGGGGTTGACCTACGAGCAGTACTTC; d_gene: .; v_gene: TRBV30; j_gene: TRBJ2-7; abundance: few